The 18 T cell receptor beta chains below were found in one sample sequenced in a study of cytomegalovirus exposure and HLA in healthy donors. PCR amplification relied on 60 Vbeta primers (plus 13 Jbeta primers). The assay was immunoSEQ multiplex PCR, and TCRdb's table has in-frame clones only and misses some. The ten top clones account for approximately 0.98%, within a sample of around 190,000 clones. Material for sequencing was PBMCs. The receptors stem from a woman in her thirties in good health and CMV-seropositive.

The rearrangement joins TRBV9 to TRBJ2-3; TRBD2 matches 8 bases. Germline V gene lookup returns CDR1 SGDLS and CDR2 YYNGEE. The trim removed 0 bases at V and 2 bases at J, leaving 8 bases unmatched. The CDR3 extends over 17 amino acids. Here the CDR3 reads CASSVDQAGVLTDTQYF. The CDR3 region has the DNA TGTGCCAGCAGCGTAGATCAAGCGGGGGTTCTCACAGATACGCAGTATTTT.

This rearrangement joins TRBV2 to TRBJ2-7, with D perhaps matching TRBD1 (6 bases). The CDR3 has 15 amino acids. In germline, CDR1 is SNHLY, CDR2 FYNNEI. The V gene lost 6 bases and the J gene lost 7 bases, with 22 bases spanning the gap. CDR3 residues: CASSAFSNRVGEQYF. CDR3 DNA sequence: TGTGCCAGCAGCGCCTTTTCCAACAGGGTCGGGGAGCAGTACTTC.

The chain is built from TRBV4-1 and TRBJ1-1, with a tentative D call TRBD1 (6 bases). Germline V gives CDR1 MGHRA, CDR2 YSYEKL. This CDR3 comprises 14 residues. V lost 4 bases and J lost 6, with 15 bases in between. CDR3 protein: CASSPLQGLAEAFF. DNA of the CDR3: TGCGCCAGCAGCCCCCTACAGGGTCTGGCTGAAGCTTTCTTT.

The chain links TRBV12-5 to TRBJ2-5, with D tentatively TRBD2 (5 bases). V lost 4 bases and J 4 bases, leaving 10 bases between the germline ends. Germline V gives CDR1 LGHNT, CDR2 FRNRAP. CDR3 length: 13 amino acids. In nucleotides, the CDR3 is TGTGCTAGTGGTTCCGGGGTTCCAGAGACCCAGTACTTC. Translation: CASGSGVPETQYF.

The chain links TRBV7-2 to TRBJ1-1; 8 nucleotides line up with TRBD1. V shed 5 bases, J shed 4 bases, and the junction held 6 bases outside the gene matches. Germline CDR1 SGHTA, CDR2 FQGNSA. This CDR3 contains 14 residues. The CDR3 sequence is CASSRTGQGTEAFF. The DNA for the CDR3 is TGTGCCAGCAGCCGTACCGGACAGGGCACTGAAGCTTTCTTT.

Here the CDR3 reads CASSLAGQNEQFF. CDR3 coding DNA: TGTGCCAGCAGCTTAGCGGGTCAGAATGAGCAGTTCTTC. This chain joins TRBV11-2 and TRBJ2-1; D not resolved. V dropped 1 base and J dropped 7 bases, with 8 bases sitting between them. The CDR3 is 13 amino acids. Per the germline V gene, CDR1 is SGHAT and CDR2 is FQNNGV.

The chain has TRBV18 and TRBJ1-5; TRBD1 matches 7 bases. This CDR3 comprises 17 residues. Germline loops: CDR1 KGHSH, CDR2 LQKENI. Trimming took 2 bases from V and 0 from J; bases not matched to a gene: 7. The CDR3: CASSPDREVYSNQPQHF. CDR3 DNA sequence: TGTGCCAGCTCACCAGACAGGGAGGTTTATAGCAATCAGCCCCAGCATTTT. The variable domain in full, with the rest retrieved from reference TRBV18 and TRBJ1-5, is NAGVMQNPRHLVRRRGQEARLRCSPMKGHSHVYWYRQLPEEGLKFMVYLQKENIIDESGMPKERFSAEFPKEGPSILRIQQVVRGDSAAYFCASSPDREVYSNQPQHFGDGTRLSIL.

This chain uses TRBV6-5 with TRBJ2-3, with 9 bases matching TRBD2. Losses at the gene ends were 9 bases for V and 1 base for J; bases not matched to a gene: 2. Germline CDR1 is MNHEY and CDR2 is SVGAGI. This CDR3 has 13 residues. CDR3 DNA: TGTGCCAGTAAGCGGGGGGGCACAGATACGCAGTATTTT. Its protein is CASKRGGTDTQYF.

V usage is TRBV4-1 and J usage is TRBJ1-1, with 8 bases fitting TRBD1. The CDR3 extends over 15 amino acids. Germline V gene lookup returns CDR1 MGHRA and CDR2 YSYEKL. V shed 0 bases and J 3 bases; nucleotides not matched to a gene: 3. In DNA form, the CDR3 reads TGCGCCAGCAGCCAAGACAGGGGGCGCGACACTGAAGCTTTCTTT. Translating gives CASSQDRGRDTEAFF.

DNA for the CDR3: TGTGCCAGCAGACATACTTTGACAGGCTCGAGCGAGCAGTACTTC. This sequence encodes CASRHTLTGSSEQYF. The chain carries TRBV6-5 and TRBJ2-7; tentative D call: TRBD1 (6 bases). Germline V gene data show CDR1 as MNHEY and CDR2 as SVGAGI. Trimming shortened V by 6 bases and J by 6 bases, and 21 bases separated the two germline ends. This CDR3 is 15 amino acids long.

The rearrangement uses TRBV2 and TRBJ1-2; D is unclear. The CDR3 is 17 residues long. Trimming took off 1 base at V and 2 bases at J, with 17 bases between the two ends. CDR1 SNHLY and CDR2 FYNNEI come from the germline V gene. CDR3 residues: CASSEGSPKIGNYGYTF. The DNA for the CDR3 is TGTGCCAGCAGTGAAGGGTCCCCCAAAATCGGGAACTATGGCTACACCTTC.

The V gene is TRBV4-1, the J gene TRBJ1-2; 8 bases are shared with TRBD1. The germline gives CDR1 MGHRA, CDR2 YSYEKL. CDR3 length equals 16 residues. Trimming cost V 1 base and J 2 bases; bases outside gene matches: 6. The CDR3 DNA is TGCGCCAGCAGCCAAGGGGACGGACAGGGAAACTATGGCTACACCTTC. Its protein product is CASSQGDGQGNYGYTF.

This chain links TRBV6-1 with TRBJ2-5; 7 nucleotides match TRBD2. The end of the DNA aligns better with TRBJ2-7, so the J call may be wrong. Germline CDR1 reads MNHNS; CDR2 reads SASEGT. The CDR3 extends over 15 amino acids. Here the CDR3 DNA reads TGTGCCAGCAGCGCTAGGGCCTCGGGGGGCTACGAGCAGTACTTC. It translates to CASSARASGGYEQYF.

The rearrangement joins TRBV7-9 to TRBJ1-5; 11 bases are a match to TRBD1. Losses at the gene ends were 5 bases for V and 3 bases for J; bases not matched to a gene: 6. The CDR3 is 16 amino acids. CDR1 and CDR2 from the germline V gene are SEHNR and FQNEAQ (reference sequence). The CDR3 region has the DNA TGTGCCAGCAGCCCCGGACAGGGGGCTTTCAATCAGCCCCAGCATTTT. Translating it yields CASSPGQGAFNQPQHF.

Points on this clone: This specimen includes other DNA sequences encoding the same CDR3. The chain recombines TRBV2 with TRBJ1-1; a weak D match, TRBD1 (5 bases). Germline V gene lookup returns CDR1 SNHLY and CDR2 FYNNEI. This CDR3 contains 13 residues. Trimming removed 6 bases from V and 1 base from J, with 9 bases in between. CDR3 amino acids: CASSPQGNTEAFF. The CDR3 DNA reads as TGTGCCAGCAGCCCCCAGGGGAACACTGAAGCTTTCTTT. Supplemented by reference TRBV2 and TRBJ1-1, the full variable domain reads EPEVTQTPSHQVTQMGQEVILRCVPISNHLYFYWYRQILGQKVEFLVSFYNNEISEKSEIFDDQFSVERPDGSNFTLKIRSTKLEDSAMYFCASSPQGNTEAFFGQGTRLTVV.

This chain joins TRBV28 and TRBJ2-7; 9 nucleotides agree with TRBD2. V trimming: 8 bases; J trimming: 4 bases; junction bases outside the gene matches: 9. Germline CDR1 is MDHEN and CDR2 is SYDVKM. The CDR3 is 14 residues long. CDR3 region: CASLKLAGRYEQYF. CDR3 DNA sequence: TGTGCCAGCTTAAAACTAGCGGGCAGATACGAGCAGTACTTC.

The V gene is TRBV7-2, the J gene TRBJ2-3, with 8 nucleotides matching TRBD1. CDR1 is SGHTA and CDR2 is FQGNSA in the germline V gene. The CDR3 is 13 residues long. Trimming at V came to 5 bases and at J to 6 bases, leaving 4 bases not matched to a gene. The CDR3 nucleotides are TGTGCCAGCAGCACCCGGGACAGGGATACGCAGTATTTT. As protein: CASSTRDRDTQYF.

V gene TRBV7-8 combines with J gene TRBJ1-2; no clear D. Between the trimmed V and J ends, which lost 1 base and 4 bases, there was a span of 7 bases. Germline V gene lookup returns CDR1 SGHVS and CDR2 FQNEAQ. This CDR3 contains 13 residues. DNA of the CDR3: TGTGCCAGCAGCTTAGTGGCGGCCTATGGCTACACCTTC. This sequence encodes CASSLVAAYGYTF.